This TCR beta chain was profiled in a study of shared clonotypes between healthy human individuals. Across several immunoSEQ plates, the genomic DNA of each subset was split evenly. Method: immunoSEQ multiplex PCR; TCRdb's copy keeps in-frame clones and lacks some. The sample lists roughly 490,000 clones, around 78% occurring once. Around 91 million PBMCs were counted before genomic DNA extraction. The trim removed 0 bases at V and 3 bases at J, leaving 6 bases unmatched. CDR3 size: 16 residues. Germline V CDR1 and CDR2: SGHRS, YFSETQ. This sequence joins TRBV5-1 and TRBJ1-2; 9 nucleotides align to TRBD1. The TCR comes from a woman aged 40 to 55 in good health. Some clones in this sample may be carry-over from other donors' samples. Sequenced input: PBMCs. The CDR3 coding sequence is TGCGCCAGCAGCTTGGCACAGGGGGCTGGAGACTATGGCTACACCTTC. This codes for CASSLAQGAGDYGYTF.